This TCR beta chain originates from a study of glioma-infiltrating T cells after dendritic cell vaccination. Looking at the study overall: Glioblastoma patients came from Phase I and II dendritic cell vaccination trials.

Here immunoSEQ multiplex PCR was the method, and the copy in TCRdb shows in-frame clones only, minus some. The table shows over 90,000 clones, with about 84% occurring only once. The specimen was blood, collected before dendritic cell vaccination. The origin of this receptor is a human donor with glioblastoma.

CDR3 residues: CASSKPTYRDRGEKLFF. CDR3 nucleotides: TGTGCCAGTAGTAAGCCCACCTACAGGGATAGGGGCGAAAAACTGTTTTTT. The rearrangement uses TRBV19 and TRBJ1-4, with D possibly matching TRBD1 (6 bases). V dropped 4 bases and J dropped 8 bases, with 23 bases sitting between them. CDR1 and CDR2 (germline): LNHDA, SQIVND (reference sequence). This CDR3 has 17 amino acids.